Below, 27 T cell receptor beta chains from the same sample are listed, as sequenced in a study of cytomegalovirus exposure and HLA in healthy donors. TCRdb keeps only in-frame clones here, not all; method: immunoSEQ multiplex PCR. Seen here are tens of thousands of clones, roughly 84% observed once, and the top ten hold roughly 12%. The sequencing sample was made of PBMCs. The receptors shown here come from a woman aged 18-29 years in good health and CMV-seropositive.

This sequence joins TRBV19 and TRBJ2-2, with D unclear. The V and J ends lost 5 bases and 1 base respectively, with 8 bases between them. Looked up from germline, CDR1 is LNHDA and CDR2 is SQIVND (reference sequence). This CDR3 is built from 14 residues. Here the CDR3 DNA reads TGTGCCAGTAGTGGCCCAGGGAACACCGGGGAGCTGTTTTTT. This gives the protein CASSGPGNTGELFF.

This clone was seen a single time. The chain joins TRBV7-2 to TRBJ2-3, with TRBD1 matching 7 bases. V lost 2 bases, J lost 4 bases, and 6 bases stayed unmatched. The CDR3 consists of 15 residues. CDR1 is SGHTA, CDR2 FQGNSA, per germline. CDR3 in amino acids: CASSLQQGNADTQYF. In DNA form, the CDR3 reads TGTGCCAGCAGCTTACAACAGGGGAACGCAGATACGCAGTATTTT.

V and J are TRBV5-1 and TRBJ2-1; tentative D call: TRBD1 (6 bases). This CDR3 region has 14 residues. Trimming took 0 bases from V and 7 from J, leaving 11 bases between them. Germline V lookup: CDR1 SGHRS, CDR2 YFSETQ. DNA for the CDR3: TGCGCCAGCAGCTTGGACAGGGAACTGAATGAGCAGTTCTTC. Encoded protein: CASSLDRELNEQFF. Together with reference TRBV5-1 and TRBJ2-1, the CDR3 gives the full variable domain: KAGVTQTPRYLIKTRGQQVTLSCSPISGHRSVSWYQQTPGQGLQFLFEYFSETQRNKGNFPGRFSGRQFSNSRSEMNVSTLELGDSALYLCASSLDRELNEQFFGPGTRLTVL.

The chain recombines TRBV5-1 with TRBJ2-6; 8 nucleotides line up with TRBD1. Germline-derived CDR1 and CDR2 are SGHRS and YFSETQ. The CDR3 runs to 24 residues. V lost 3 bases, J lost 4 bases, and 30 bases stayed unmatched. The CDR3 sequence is CASSSLNVTGTGGVPVPGANVLTF. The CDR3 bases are TGCGCCAGCAGCTCCCTCAATGTCACCGGGACAGGTGGGGTACCCGTGCCAGGGGCCAACGTCCTGACTTTC.

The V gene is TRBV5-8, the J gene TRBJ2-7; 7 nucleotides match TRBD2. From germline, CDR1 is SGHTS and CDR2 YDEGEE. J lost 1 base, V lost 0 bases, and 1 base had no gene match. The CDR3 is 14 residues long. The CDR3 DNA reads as TGTGCCAGCAGCTTGGTCGGGGGGTCCTACGAGCAGTACTTC. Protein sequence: CASSLVGGSYEQYF.

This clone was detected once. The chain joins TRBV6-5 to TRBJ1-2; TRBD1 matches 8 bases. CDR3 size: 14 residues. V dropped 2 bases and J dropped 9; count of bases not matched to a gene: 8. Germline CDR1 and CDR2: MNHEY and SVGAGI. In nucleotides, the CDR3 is TGTGCCAGCAGTTACCAGGACAGGGACGGCCGCTACACCTTC. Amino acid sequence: CASSYQDRDGRYTF.

The DNA for the CDR3 is TGTGCCAGCAGTTACCCGGGTTCGCGAGGCTACACCTTC. This gives the protein CASSYPGSRGYTF. The genes are TRBV6-5 and TRBJ1-2; no reliable D call. The germline gives CDR1 MNHEY, CDR2 SVGAGI. The CDR3 extends over 13 amino acids. Trimming removed 2 bases from V and 8 bases from J, with 12 bases in between.

CDR3 in amino acids: CASKPGQGTDTQYF. The CDR3 bases are TGCGCCAGCAAACCGGGACAGGGGACAGATACGCAGTATTTT. This chain joins TRBV5-1 and TRBJ2-3, with TRBD1 matching over 10 bases. Germline-derived CDR1 and CDR2 are SGHRS and YFSETQ. The CDR3 contains 14 residues. V shed 6 bases and J 3 bases; nucleotides not matched to a gene: 4.

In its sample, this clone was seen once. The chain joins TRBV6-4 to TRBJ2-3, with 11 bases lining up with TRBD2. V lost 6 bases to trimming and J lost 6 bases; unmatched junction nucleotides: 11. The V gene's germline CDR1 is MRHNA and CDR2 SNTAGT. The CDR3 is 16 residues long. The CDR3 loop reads CASSLNSGGALDTQYF. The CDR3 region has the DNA TGTGCCAGCAGCCTGAATAGCGGGGGGGCACTGGATACGCAGTATTTT.

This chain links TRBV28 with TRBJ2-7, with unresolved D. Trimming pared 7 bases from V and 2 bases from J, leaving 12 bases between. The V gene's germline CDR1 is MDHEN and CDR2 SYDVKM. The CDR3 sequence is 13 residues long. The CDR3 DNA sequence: TGTGCCAGCACCAGAAGACTTACCTACGAGCAGTACTTC. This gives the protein CASTRRLTYEQYF.

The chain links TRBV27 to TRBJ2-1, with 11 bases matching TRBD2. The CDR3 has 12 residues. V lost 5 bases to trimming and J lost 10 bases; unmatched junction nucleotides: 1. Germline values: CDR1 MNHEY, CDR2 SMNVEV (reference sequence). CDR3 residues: CASSRLAGEQFF. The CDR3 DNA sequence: TGTGCCAGCAGTCGACTAGCGGGGGAGCAGTTCTTC.

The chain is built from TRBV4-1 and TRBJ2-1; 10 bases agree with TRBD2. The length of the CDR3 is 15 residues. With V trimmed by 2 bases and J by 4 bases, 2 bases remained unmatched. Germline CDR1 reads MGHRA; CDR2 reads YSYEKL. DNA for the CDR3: TGCGCCAGCAGCCAACTAGCGGGGGTATACAATGAGCAGTTCTTC. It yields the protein CASSQLAGVYNEQFF.

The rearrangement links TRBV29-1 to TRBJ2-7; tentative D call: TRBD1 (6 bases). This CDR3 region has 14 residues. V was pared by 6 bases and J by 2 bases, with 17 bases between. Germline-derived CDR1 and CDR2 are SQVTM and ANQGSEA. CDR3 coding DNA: TGCAGCGTCTCTGGGGGCGCGAGGGCCTACGAGCAGTACTTC. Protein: CSVSGGARAYEQYF.

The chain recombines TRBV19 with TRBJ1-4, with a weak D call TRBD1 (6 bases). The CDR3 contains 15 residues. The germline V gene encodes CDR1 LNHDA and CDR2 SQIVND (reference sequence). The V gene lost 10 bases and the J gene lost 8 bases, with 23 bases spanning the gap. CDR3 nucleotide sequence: TGTGCCACCAACGTCGGTCGGGGGGCAGGGGAAAAACTGTTTTTT. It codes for CATNVGRGAGEKLFF.

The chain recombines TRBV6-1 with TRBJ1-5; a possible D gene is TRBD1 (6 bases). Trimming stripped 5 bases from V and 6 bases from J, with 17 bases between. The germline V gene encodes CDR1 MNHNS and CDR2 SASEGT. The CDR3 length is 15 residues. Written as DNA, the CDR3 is TGTGCCAGCAGTACTCAGGGGCACTCAGGTCAGCCCCAGCATTTT. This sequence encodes CASSTQGHSGQPQHF.

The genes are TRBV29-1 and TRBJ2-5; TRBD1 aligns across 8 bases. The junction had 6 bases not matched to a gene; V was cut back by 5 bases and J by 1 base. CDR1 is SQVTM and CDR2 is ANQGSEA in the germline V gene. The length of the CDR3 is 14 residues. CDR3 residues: CSVSRGQVQETQYF. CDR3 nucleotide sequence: TGCAGCGTTTCCCGGGGACAGGTCCAAGAGACCCAGTACTTC.

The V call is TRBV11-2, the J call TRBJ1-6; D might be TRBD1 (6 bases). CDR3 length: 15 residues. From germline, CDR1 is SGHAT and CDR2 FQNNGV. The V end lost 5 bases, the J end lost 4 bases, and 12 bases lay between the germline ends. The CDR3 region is CASSATTGYNSPLHF. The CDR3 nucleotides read TGTGCCAGCAGCGCCACGACAGGTTATAATTCACCCCTCCACTTT.

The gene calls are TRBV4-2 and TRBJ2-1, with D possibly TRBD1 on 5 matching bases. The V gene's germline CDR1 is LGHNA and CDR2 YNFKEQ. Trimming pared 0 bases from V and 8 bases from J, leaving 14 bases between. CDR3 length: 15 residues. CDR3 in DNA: TGTGCCAGCAGCCAAGATCTGGGGCTACCGGATGAGCAGTTCTTC. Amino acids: CASSQDLGLPDEQFF.

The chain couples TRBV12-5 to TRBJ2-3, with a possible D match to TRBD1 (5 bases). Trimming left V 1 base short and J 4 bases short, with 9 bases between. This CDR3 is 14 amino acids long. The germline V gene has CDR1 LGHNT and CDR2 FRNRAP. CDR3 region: CASGLATRADTQYF. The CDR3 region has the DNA TGTGCTAGTGGTTTGGCGACCAGGGCAGATACGCAGTATTTT.

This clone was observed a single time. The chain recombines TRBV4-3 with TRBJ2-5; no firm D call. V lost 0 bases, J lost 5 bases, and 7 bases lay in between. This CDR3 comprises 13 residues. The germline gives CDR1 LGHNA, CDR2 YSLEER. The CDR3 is CASSQDGWETQYF. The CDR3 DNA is TGCGCCAGCAGCCAAGACGGGTGGGAGACCCAGTACTTC.

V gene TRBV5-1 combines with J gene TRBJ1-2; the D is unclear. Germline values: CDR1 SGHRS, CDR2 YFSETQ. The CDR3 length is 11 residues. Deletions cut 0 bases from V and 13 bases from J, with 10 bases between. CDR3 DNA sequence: TGCGCCAGCAGCTTGGCCGTTTTTCTCACCTTC. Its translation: CASSLAVFLTF.

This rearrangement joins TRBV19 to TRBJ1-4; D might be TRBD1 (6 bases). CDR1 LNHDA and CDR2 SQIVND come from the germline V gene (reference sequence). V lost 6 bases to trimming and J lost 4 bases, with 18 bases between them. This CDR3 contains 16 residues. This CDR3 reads CASSWGPQGINEKLFF. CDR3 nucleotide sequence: TGTGCCAGTAGCTGGGGACCTCAGGGGATTAATGAAAAACTGTTTTTT.

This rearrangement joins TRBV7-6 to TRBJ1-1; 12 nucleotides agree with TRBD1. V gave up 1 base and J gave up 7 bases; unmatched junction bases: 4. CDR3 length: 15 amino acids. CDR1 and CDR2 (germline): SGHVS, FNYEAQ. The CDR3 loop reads CASSLEGTGGFEAFF. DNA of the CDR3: TGTGCCAGCAGCTTAGAGGGGACAGGGGGCTTTGAAGCTTTCTTT.

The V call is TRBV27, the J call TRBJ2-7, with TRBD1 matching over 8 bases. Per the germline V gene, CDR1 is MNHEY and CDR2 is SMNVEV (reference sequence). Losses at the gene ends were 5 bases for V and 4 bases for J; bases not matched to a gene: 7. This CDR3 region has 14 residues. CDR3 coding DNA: TGTGCCAGCAGTCCCCAGGGGGCTAGGTACGAGCAGTACTTC. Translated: CASSPQGARYEQYF.

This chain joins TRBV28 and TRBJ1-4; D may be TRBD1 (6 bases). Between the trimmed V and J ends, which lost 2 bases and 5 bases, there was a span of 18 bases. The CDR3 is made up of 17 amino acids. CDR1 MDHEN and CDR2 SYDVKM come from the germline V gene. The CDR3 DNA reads TGTGCCAGCAGTTTAGCCGGGCAGGGGAAACGGAATGAAAAACTGTTTTTT. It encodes CASSLAGQGKRNEKLFF.

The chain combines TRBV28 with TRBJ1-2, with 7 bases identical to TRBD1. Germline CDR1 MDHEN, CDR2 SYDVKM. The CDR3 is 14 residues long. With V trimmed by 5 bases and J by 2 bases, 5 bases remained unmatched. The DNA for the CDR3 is TGTGCCAGCAGTCCCCCGACAGGGAACTATGGCTACACCTTC. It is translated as CASSPPTGNYGYTF.

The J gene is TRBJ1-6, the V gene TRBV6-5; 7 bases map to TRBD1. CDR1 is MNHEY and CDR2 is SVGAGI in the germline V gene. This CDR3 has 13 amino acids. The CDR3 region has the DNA TGTGGTACGGGGACAGAACATAATTCACCCCTCCACTTT. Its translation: CGTGTEHNSPLHF.